These T cell receptor beta chains were read from a single sample in a study of tumor-infiltrating lymphocytes in primary liver carcinoma. TCRdb reprocessed the multiplex PCR reads with MiXCR, giving one entry per CDR3 protein. The sample includes tens of thousands of distinct CDR3 sequences, around 77% of them seen just once. Sample: liver tumor tissue from sampling region 5. The source of these receptors is a man aged 35 to 55 with primary liver carcinoma and hepatitis B virus infection. The CDR3 runs from the conserved cysteine through the conserved F or W. A D gene is named only where the DNA matches it firmly. Size values are once, few and many counts, or a class for expanded clones, and some rows have none.

TRBJ1-1 TRBV20-1 . few TGCAATGCTAGCGGGGGGAACACTGAAGCTTTCTTT CNASGGNTEAFF
TRBJ2-3 TRBV12-3/TRBV12-4 . . TGTGCCAGCAGTCCCGGGATTAGGCCAGAAACACAGTATTTT CASSPGIRPETQYF
TRBJ1-3 TRBV5-1 . many TGCGCCAGCAGCTTGACAGGTCCAGGAAACACCATATATTTT CASSLTGPGNTIYF
TRBJ1-2 TRBV4-3 . . TGTGCCAGCAGACAAGATACGCTGGGGCCTCATGGCTACACCTTC CASRQDTLGPHGYTF
TRBJ2-3 TRBV30 . many TGTGCCTGGACCCCCCGTGGAGATACGCAGTATTTT CAWTPRGDTQYF
TRBJ2-7 TRBV14 . . TGTGCCAGCAGCCATGCCGGGACACTTTCCTACGAGCAGTACTTC CASSHAGTLSYEQYF
TRBJ2-1 TRBV30 . . TGTGCCTGGAGTGCAGGCGATAGCTCCCACAATGAGCAGTTCTTC CAWSAGDSSHNEQFF
TRBJ2-1 TRBV5-1 TRBD1 few TGCGCCAGCAGTTTGGCCGGGACAGGGGGCGGCTACGATGAGCAGTTCTTC CASSLAGTGGGYDEQFF
TRBJ1-5 TRBV6-6 TRBD1 once TGTGCCAGCATTTACGGACAGGGGGACGGTCAGCACCAGCATTTT CASIYGQGDGQHQHF
TRBJ1-1 TRBV11-2 . . TGTGCCAGCAGCCTAGACCTGAACACTGAAGCTTCCTTT CASSLDLNTEASF
TRBJ1-5 TRBV29-1 . . TGCAGCGTCACCGAAGGACAAAGCGGTCAGCCCCATCATTTT CSVTEGQSGQPHHF
TRBJ2-3 TRBV2 TRBD2 . TGTGCCAGCAGGGCTGCACACGGGAGGGGCACAGATATGCACTATTTT CASRAAHGRGTDMHYF
TRBJ2-6 TRBV24-1 . few TGTGCCACGAGTGATGACGTTCGCTCTGGGGTCAACGTCCTGACTTTC CATSDDVRSGVNVLTF
TRBJ2-2 TRBV6-5 . many TGTGCCAGCAGTCGTGGACCGAACACCGGGGAGCTGTTTTTT CASSRGPNTGELFF
TRBJ2-5 TRBV6-6 TRBD2 . TGTACCAGCACGGAGCGGGAGGGGCGATCCTGGGAGACCCAGCACTTC CTSTEREGRSWETQHF
TRBJ2-1 TRBV18 TRBD2 few TGTGCCAGCTCACCACCTAGCGGGAAAGGTAGGGAGCAGTTCTTC CASSPPSGKGREQFF
TRBJ2-1 TRBV7-3 TRBD2 many TGTGCCAGCAGCCCTAGGACTAGCGGGTTAAATGAGCAGTTCTTC CASSPRTSGLNEQFF
TRBJ2-1 TRBV11-3 . . TGTGCCAGCAGTTTATTTCCGGACTGCAATGAACAGTTCTTC CASSLFPDCNEQFF
TRBJ2-4 TRBV11-2 . . TGTGCCAGCACCACTTCGGCGGTGGCCCAGAACATTCGGTACTTC CASTTSAVAQNIRYF
TRBJ2-3 TRBV11-1 . . TGTGCTAGCAGCTCCGGTGGAAGCTCTGTTGGAGCCCGCAGAGATACGCAGTATTTT CASSSGGSSVGARRDTQYF